The 6 T cell receptor beta chains below come from one sample, sequenced in a study of blood T cell repertoires in COVID-19. Generated by immunoSEQ multiplex PCR, the TCRdb table keeps only in-frame clones and is missing some. The repertoire has tens of thousands of clones, roughly 83% of them found once; the top ten carry about 16%. What was sequenced was peripheral blood. All receptors derive from a man in his fifties or sixties with COVID-19, enrolled during active disease.

The chain joins TRBV29-1 to TRBJ1-2; 7 bases align to TRBD1. This CDR3 has 13 residues. J gave up 5 bases and V 4 bases, and 7 bases lay outside the gene matches. Germline V gene sequence: CDR1 SQVTM, CDR2 ANQGSEA. Here the CDR3 reads CSVVNAGGYGYTF. DNA of the CDR3: TGCAGCGTTGTTAACGCAGGGGGGTATGGCTACACCTTC.

The J gene is TRBJ2-3, the V gene TRBV5-5; 13 bases match TRBD2. With V trimmed by 0 bases and J by 2 bases, 6 bases remained unmatched. Germline CDR1 is SGHKS and CDR2 is YYEKEE (reference sequence). There are 18 residues in the CDR3. Here the CDR3 DNA reads TGTGCCAGCAGCTTGGGGACTAGCGGGGGAGTGTTCACAGATACGCAGTATTTT. Translation: CASSLGTSGGVFTDTQYF. Full variable domain (outside the CDR3, taken from reference TRBV5-5 and TRBJ2-3): DAGVTQSPTHLIKTRGQQVTLRCSPISGHKSVSWYQQVLGQGPQFIFQYYEKEERGRGNFPDRFSARQFPNYSSELNVNALLLGDSALYLCASSLGTSGGVFTDTQYFGPGTRLTVL.

Only one count was recorded for this clone. V gene TRBV3-1 (or the pseudogene TRBV3-2) combines with J gene TRBJ2-3, with 8 positions matching TRBD1. CDR1 is LGHDT and CDR2 is YNNKEL in the germline V gene (reference sequence). J lost 2 bases, V lost 4 bases, and 2 bases had no gene match. The CDR3 consists of 14 residues. For the CDR3, the DNA is TGTGCCAGCAGCCGGGACAGGACCACAGATACGCAGTATTTT. It translates to CASSRDRTTDTQYF.

CDR3 nucleotides: TGTGCCAGCAAATTGGACAGGGGAGGATCCTACGAGCAGTACTTC. Its protein is CASKLDRGGSYEQYF. The J gene is TRBJ2-7, the V gene TRBV6-5, with 9 bases matching TRBD1. This CDR3 has 15 residues. Per germline, CDR1 MNHEY and CDR2 SVGAGI. V shed 7 bases, J shed 1 base, and the junction held 8 bases outside the gene matches.

V is TRBV5-6 and J is TRBJ2-1, with TRBD1 identical over 11 bases. Germline V gene data show CDR1 as SGHDT and CDR2 as YYEEEE. The junction had 9 bases not matched to a gene; V was cut back by 4 bases and J by 6 bases. The CDR3 is 16 residues long. DNA of the CDR3: TGTGCCAGCAGCCTGAGTCCGGGACAGGGGGTCAATGAGCAGTTCTTC. This sequence encodes CASSLSPGQGVNEQFF. Based on the CDR3 plus reference TRBV5-6 and TRBJ2-1, the full variable domain is DAGVTQSPTHLIKTRGQQVTLRCSPKSGHDTVSWYQQALGQGPQFIFQYYEEEERQRGNFPDRFSGHQFPNYSSELNVNALLLGDSALYLCASSLSPGQGVNEQFFGPGTRLTVL.

The CDR3 coding sequence is TGTGCCAGCAGCAAAGCGCTTTGTTCAGTTGTGGTGCGGGGCTCCTACGAGCAGTACTTC. Residues: CASSKALCSVVVRGSYEQYF. The chain has TRBV21-1 and TRBJ2-7; the table's D gene call, TRBD2, was not cross checked with the DNA. TRBV21-1 is listed as a pseudogene. This CDR3 contains 20 residues.